Below, 8 T cell receptor beta chains from the same sample are listed, as sequenced in a study of CD8 T cells in Susac syndrome. Random hexamers served to reverse transcribe roughly 0.5 to 1 ug RNA. TCRdb reprocessed the immunoSEQ multiplex PCR reads with MiXCR, giving one entry per CDR3 protein. The sample lists a few hundred thousand distinct CDR3 sequences, around 93% occurring once. The specimen was CD4+ T cells from PBMCs. These TCRs come from a human donor with multiple sclerosis.

The J gene is TRBJ2-2, the V gene TRBV30; possibly TRBD1 for D (6 bases). This CDR3 has 15 residues. Trimming shortened V by 3 bases and J by 0 bases, and 11 bases separated the two germline ends. CDR1 and CDR2 from the germline V gene are GTSNPN and SVGIG (reference sequence). The CDR3 DNA reads as TGTGCCTGGAGAGGGGACAACGCGAACACCGGGGAGCTGTTTTTT. Encoded protein: CAWRGDNANTGELFF. Combining the CDR3 with reference TRBV30 and TRBJ2-2 gives the whole variable domain SQTIHQWPATLVQPVGSPLSLECTVEGTSNPNLYWYRQAAGRGLQLLFYSVGIGQISSEVPQNLSASRPQDRQFILSSKKLLLSDSGFYLCAWRGDNANTGELFFGEGSRLTVL.

V usage is TRBV29-1 and J usage is TRBJ2-1; a possible D gene is TRBD2 (6 bases). Germline CDR1 reads SQVTM; CDR2 reads ANQGSEA. With 7 bases removed from V and 2 bases from J, the gap between germline ends came to 15 bases. The CDR3 runs to 14 residues. This chain's CDR3 is CSAGWGGTYNEQFF. The CDR3 DNA follows: TGCAGCGCCGGGTGGGGAGGTACCTACAATGAGCAGTTCTTC.

The gene calls are TRBV3-1 and TRBJ2-7; 11 bases are shared with TRBD2. CDR1 LGHDT and CDR2 YNNKEL come from the germline V gene (reference sequence). With V trimmed by 4 bases and J by 3 bases, 11 bases remained unmatched. The CDR3 extends over 17 amino acids. The CDR3 spells CASSPRFQGLADYEQYF. The CDR3 DNA reads as TGTGCCAGCAGCCCTCGGTTCCAGGGACTAGCGGACTACGAGCAGTACTTC.

The chain has TRBV2 and TRBJ2-7; D uncertain. The CDR3 is 14 amino acids. V was clipped by 3 bases and J by 0 bases, with 9 bases between them. The V gene's germline CDR1 is SNHLY and CDR2 FYNNEI. CDR3 region: CASSDRQASYEQYF. Written as DNA, the CDR3 is TGTGCCAGCAGTGATAGGCAGGCCTCCTACGAGCAGTACTTC.

This chain joins TRBV29-1 and TRBJ2-1; 8 nucleotides line up with TRBD2. Germline CDR1 SQVTM, CDR2 ANQGSEA. The junction had 9 bases not matched to a gene; V was cut back by 3 bases and J by 8 bases. The CDR3 is 14 residues long. The CDR3 sequence is CSVEGGGPGDEQFF. Here the CDR3 DNA reads TGCAGCGTTGAGGGCGGGGGGCCAGGAGATGAGCAGTTCTTC.

This rearrangement joins TRBV6-5 to TRBJ1-5; weak D call: TRBD1 (6 bases). The V end was cut by 6 bases, the J end by 5 bases, with 17 bases between. Germline V CDR1 and CDR2: MNHEY, SVGAGI. The CDR3 has 15 residues. The CDR3, as DNA: TGTGCCAGCAGATTCCGCAGGGGCGAGGATCAGCCCCAGCATTTT. Amino acids: CASRFRRGEDQPQHF.

The chain couples TRBV20-1 to TRBJ2-5, with 12 bases aligning to TRBD2. CDR1 is DFQATT, CDR2 SNEGSKA, per germline (reference sequence). The CDR3 runs to 19 residues. After removal of 3 bases from V and 3 bases from J, the junction contained 17 bases not matched to a gene. The CDR3 reads CSARNGLAGGRNLEETQYF. The CDR3 nucleotides are TGCAGTGCTAGGAATGGGCTAGCGGGGGGGCGAAACCTAGAAGAGACCCAGTACTTC.

The chain recombines TRBV20-1 with TRBJ2-7; weak D call: TRBD2 (6 bases). V was clipped by 4 bases and J by 0 bases, with 16 bases between them. CDR3 size: 15 residues. CDR1 and CDR2 from the germline V gene are DFQATT and SNEGSKA (reference sequence). In DNA form, the CDR3 reads TGCAGTGCTATCAGGTCGGCGGGGTTCTCCTACGAGCAGTACTTC. This sequence encodes CSAIRSAGFSYEQYF.